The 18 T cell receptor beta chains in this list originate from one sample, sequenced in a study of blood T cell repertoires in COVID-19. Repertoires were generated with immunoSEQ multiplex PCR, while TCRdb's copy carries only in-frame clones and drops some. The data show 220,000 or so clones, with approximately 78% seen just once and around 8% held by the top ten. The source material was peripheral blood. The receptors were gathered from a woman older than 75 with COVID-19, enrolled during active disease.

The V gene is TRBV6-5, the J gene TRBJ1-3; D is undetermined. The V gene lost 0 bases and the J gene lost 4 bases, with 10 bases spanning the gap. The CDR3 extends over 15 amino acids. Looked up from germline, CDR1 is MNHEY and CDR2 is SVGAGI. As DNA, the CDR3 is TGTGCCAGCAGTTACTCGTTGGGAGCCGGAAACACCATATATTTT. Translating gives CASSYSLGAGNTIYF.

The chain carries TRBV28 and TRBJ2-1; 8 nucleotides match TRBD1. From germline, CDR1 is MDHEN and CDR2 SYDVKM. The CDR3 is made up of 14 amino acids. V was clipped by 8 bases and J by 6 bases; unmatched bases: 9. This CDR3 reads CASLSGGKGNEQFF. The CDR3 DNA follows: TGTGCCAGCCTTTCAGGGGGCAAGGGCAATGAGCAGTTCTTC. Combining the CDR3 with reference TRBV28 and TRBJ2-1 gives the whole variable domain DVKVTQSSRYLVKRTGEKVFLECVQDMDHENMFWYRQDPGLGLRLIYFSYDVKMKEKGDIPEGYSVSREKKERFSLILESASTNQTSMYLCASLSGGKGNEQFFGPGTRLTVL.

CDR3: CAWSDTGRGGMANVLTF. In nucleotides, the CDR3 is TGTGCCTGGAGTGATACGGGCAGAGGGGGCATGGCCAACGTCCTGACTTTC. The chain has TRBV30 and TRBJ2-6; TRBD1 aligns across 7 bases. The CDR3 is 17 amino acids. Germline CDR1 reads GTSNPN; CDR2 reads SVGIG (reference sequence). Losses at the gene ends were 1 base for V and 6 bases for J; bases not matched to a gene: 12.

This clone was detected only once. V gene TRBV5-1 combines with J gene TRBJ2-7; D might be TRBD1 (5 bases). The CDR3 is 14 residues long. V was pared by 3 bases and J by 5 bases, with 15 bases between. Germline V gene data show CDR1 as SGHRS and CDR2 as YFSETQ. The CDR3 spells CASSSPGNLDEQYF. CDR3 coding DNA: TGCGCCAGCAGCTCGCCAGGGAATTTAGACGAGCAGTACTTC.

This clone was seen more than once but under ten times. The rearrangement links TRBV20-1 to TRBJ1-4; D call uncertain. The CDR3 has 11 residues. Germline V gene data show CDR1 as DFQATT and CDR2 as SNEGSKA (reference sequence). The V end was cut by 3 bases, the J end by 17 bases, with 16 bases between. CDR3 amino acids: CSASLRGNLFF. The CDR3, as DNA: TGCAGTGCTAGTTTGAGAGGTAACCTATTTTTT.

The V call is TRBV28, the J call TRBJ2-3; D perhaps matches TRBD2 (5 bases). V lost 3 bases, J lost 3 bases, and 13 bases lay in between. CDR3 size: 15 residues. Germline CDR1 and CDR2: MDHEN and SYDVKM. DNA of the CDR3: TGTGCCAGCAGTTTTCCTAGCCTAATAACAGATACGCAGTATTTT. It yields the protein CASSFPSLITDTQYF.

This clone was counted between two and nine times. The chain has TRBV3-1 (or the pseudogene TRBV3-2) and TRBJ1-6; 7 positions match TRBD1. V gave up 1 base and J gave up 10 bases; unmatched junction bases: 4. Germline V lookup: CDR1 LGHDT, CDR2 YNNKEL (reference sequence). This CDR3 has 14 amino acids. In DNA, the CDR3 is TGTGCCAGCAGCCAAGGGACAGGTCGGTCACCCCTCCACTTT. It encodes CASSQGTGRSPLHF.

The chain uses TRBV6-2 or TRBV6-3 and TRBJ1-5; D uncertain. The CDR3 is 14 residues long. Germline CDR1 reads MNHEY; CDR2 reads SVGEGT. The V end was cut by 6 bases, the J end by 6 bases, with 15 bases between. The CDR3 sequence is CASSPVRPSQPQHF. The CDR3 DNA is TGTGCCAGCAGCCCCGTGAGGCCGAGTCAGCCCCAGCATTTT.

The CDR3 DNA sequence: TGTGCCAGCAGGGCCCTCACAGATACGCAGTATTTT. Translated: CASRALTDTQYF. V usage is TRBV28 and J usage is TRBJ2-3; D gene ambiguous. Germline CDR1 MDHEN, CDR2 SYDVKM. V was trimmed by 6 bases and J by 2 bases, leaving 6 bases between them. The CDR3 has 12 residues.

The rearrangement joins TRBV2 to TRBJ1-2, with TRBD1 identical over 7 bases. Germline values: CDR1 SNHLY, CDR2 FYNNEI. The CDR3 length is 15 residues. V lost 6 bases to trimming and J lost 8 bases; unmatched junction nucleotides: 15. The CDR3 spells CASRRPGHRGIGYTF. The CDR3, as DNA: TGTGCCAGCAGAAGACCGGGCCACAGGGGTATAGGCTACACCTTC.

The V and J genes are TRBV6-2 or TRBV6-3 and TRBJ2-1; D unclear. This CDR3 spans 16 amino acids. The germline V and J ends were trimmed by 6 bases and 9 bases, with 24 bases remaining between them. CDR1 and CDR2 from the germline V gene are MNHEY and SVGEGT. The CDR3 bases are TGTGCCAGCAGCCCACGAAGCTCGATCCTGATAAGTGAGCAGTTCTTC. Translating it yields CASSPRSSILISEQFF.

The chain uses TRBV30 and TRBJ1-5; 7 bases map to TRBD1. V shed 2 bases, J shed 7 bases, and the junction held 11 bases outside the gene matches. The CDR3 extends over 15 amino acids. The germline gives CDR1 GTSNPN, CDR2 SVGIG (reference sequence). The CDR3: CAWSPRQGRLQPQHF. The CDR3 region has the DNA TGTGCCTGGAGTCCGCGACAGGGCAGGTTGCAGCCCCAGCATTTT.

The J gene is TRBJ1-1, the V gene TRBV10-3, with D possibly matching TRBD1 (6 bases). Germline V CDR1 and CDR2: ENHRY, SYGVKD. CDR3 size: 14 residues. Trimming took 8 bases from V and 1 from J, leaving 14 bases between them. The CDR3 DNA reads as TGTGCCATCGGGGCCACACAGGGGAACACTGAAGCTTTCTTT. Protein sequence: CAIGATQGNTEAFF.

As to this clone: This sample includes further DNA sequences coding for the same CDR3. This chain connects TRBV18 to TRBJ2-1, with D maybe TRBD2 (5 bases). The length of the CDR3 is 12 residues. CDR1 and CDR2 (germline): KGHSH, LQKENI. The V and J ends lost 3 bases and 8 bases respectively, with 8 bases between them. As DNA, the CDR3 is TGTGCCAGCTCACCCCTAGCAGATGAGCAGTTCTTC. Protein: CASSPLADEQFF.

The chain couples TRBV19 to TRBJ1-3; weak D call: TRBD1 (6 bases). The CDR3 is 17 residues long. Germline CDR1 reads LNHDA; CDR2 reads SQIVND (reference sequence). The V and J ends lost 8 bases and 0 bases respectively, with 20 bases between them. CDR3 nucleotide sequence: TGTGCCAGTTCGATCGCTCACAGGGAACCCTCTGGAAACACCATATATTTT. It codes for CASSIAHREPSGNTIYF.

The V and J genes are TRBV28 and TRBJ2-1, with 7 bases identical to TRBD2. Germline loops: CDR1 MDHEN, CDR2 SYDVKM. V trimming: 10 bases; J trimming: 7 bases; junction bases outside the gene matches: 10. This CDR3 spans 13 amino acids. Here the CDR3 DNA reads TGTGCCACCTCCCCGGGAGGAGGTAATGAGCAGTTCTTC. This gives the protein CATSPGGGNEQFF.

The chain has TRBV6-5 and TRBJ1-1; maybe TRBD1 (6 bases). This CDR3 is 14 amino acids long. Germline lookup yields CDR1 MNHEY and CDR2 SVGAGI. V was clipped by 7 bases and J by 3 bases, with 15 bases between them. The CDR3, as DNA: TGTGCCAGCAAACAGGGCCGGGGTTACACTGAAGCTTTCTTT. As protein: CASKQGRGYTEAFF.

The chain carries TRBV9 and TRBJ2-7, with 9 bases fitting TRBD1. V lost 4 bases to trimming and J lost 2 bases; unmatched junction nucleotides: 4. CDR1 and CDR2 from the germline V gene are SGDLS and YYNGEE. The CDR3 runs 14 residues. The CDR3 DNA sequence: TGTGCCAGCAGCTTGGGGACAGGGCCCTACGAGCAGTACTTC. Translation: CASSLGTGPYEQYF.